These 2 T cell receptor beta chains came from one sample sequenced in a study of cytomegalovirus exposure and HLA in healthy donors. Researchers ran the PCR with 60 Vbeta and 13 Jbeta primers. Assay: immunoSEQ multiplex PCR; the TCRdb copy retains only in-frame clones and omits some. The sample lists 180,000 or so clones; around 76% were seen once. Sequencing input: PBMCs. The receptors come from a woman aged 25 to 39 in good health and CMV-seropositive.

This clone was picked up one time. This sequence joins TRBV29-1 and TRBJ1-1, with TRBD1 matching 10 bases. V was pared by 4 bases and J by 2 bases, with 7 bases of the junction left unmatched. The CDR3 spans 15 residues. Germline V gene lookup returns CDR1 SQVTM and CDR2 ANQGSEA. CDR3 in amino acids: CSVGPGTGANTEAFF. In DNA form, the CDR3 reads TGCAGCGTTGGCCCAGGGACAGGGGCTAACACTGAAGCTTTCTTT.

The genes are TRBV6-6 and TRBJ1-6; 7 bases agree with TRBD1. Trimming removed 6 bases from V and 7 bases from J; junction bases left unmatched: 9. The CDR3 loop spans 15 amino acids. Germline CDR1 and CDR2: MNHNY and SVGAGI (reference sequence). This chain's CDR3 is CASRRRDSPNSPLHF. The CDR3 nucleotides are TGTGCCAGCAGGCGCCGGGACAGTCCAAATTCACCCCTCCACTTT.